Included here is one T cell receptor beta chain sequence, with context. Its antigen is unknown. The CDR3 consists of 13 residues. The ends were cut back, 2 bases at V and 6 bases at J, with 13 bases in the middle. Germline CDR1 is SQVTM and CDR2 is ANQGSEA. Primers: 60 Vbeta forward and 13 Jbeta reverse. TCRdb keeps only in-frame clones here, not all; method: immunoSEQ multiplex PCR. The sample holds 200,000 to 250,000 clones, 77% seen once. This record comes from a study of cytomegalovirus exposure and HLA in healthy donors. Points from the study as a whole: Sequencing depth roughly uniform across donors was assumed in presence/absence analyses. The study reported that TCR beta sequences accurately predicted HLA-A and HLA-B alleles in most subjects.

The specimen sequenced was PBMCs. The rearrangement uses TRBV29-1 and TRBJ1-2; D call uncertain. The sequence came from a woman aged 55-70 years in good health and CMV-seropositive. CDR3 bases: TGCAGCGTTGAACGAGGCGGCTATAATGGCTACACCTTC. It translates to CSVERGGYNGYTF.